This TCR beta chain was recorded in a study of molecular identifiers for immune sequencing clone quantification. Study outcomes and limitations: Sharing of a barcode by identical TCR molecules could cause highly expanded clone sizes to be underestimated.

Naive CD8 libraries came from about 19,000 to 1,100,000 sorted cells with 10%, 30% or 50% RNA. Sorting captured naive CD8 T cells as CD8+CD4-CCR7+CD45RA+. The table lists this clonotype with many counts. The antigen is not known. TCRdb called the PCR reads again in MiXCR, with one record for every CDR3 protein. The sample contains under 800,000 distinct CDR3 sequences, around 25% of which appear only once. The CDR3 is 15 residues long. V shed 4 bases and J 3 bases; nucleotides not matched to a gene: 6. The sequenced sample consisted of naive CD8+ T cells from blood, with Jurkat cell RNA spiked in. Noted subset: FACS-sorted CD8+CD4-CCR7+CD45RA+ naive T cells. The receptor was isolated from a human donor in good health. Some libraries in this study had Jurkat cell RNA spiked in. The rearrangement joins TRBV12-3 or TRBV12-4 to TRBJ2-5; 9 nucleotides match TRBD1. CDR3 region: CASSSTGQGKETQYF. The CDR3 DNA reads as TGTGCCAGCAGTTCCACGGGACAGGGTAAAGAGACCCAGTACTTC.